A single sample gave rise to the 8 T cell receptor beta chains below, sequenced in a study of graft-versus-host responses after intestinal transplantation. Method: immunoSEQ multiplex PCR; TCRdb's copy keeps in-frame clones and lacks some. The table has roughly 5,200 clones, 33% seen once. There were some 200,000 CFSE-labeled responder cells plated together with some 200,000 irradiated, violet-dye-labeled stimulator cells. Source: alloreactive CD8+ T cells from a mixed lymphocyte reaction culture, taken before intestinal transplant. As to subset: CFSE-low proliferating T cells sorted from approximately six-day pre-transplant mixed lymphocyte reaction (GvH or HvG direction). Receptor source: a human patient who received an intestinal transplant.

This clone was observed a few times. This chain links TRBV28 with TRBJ2-1, with 16 nucleotides matching TRBD2. Germline assignment: CDR1 MDHEN and CDR2 SYDVKM. With V trimmed by 1 base and J by 8 bases, 26 bases remained unmatched. The CDR3 length is 24 residues. The CDR3 nucleotides read TGTGCCAGCAGTTTATTGGGGGGGTTGGGACTAGCGGGAGGGCCAGAGGGGATGTGGGATGAGCAGTTCTTC. Translating it yields CASSLLGGLGLAGGPEGMWDEQFF.

V usage is TRBV28 and J usage is TRBJ2-1; D is unclear. V was cut by 1 base and J by 6 bases, with 13 bases left in between. The germline CDR1 and CDR2 sequences are MDHEN and SYDVKM. The CDR3 runs to 15 residues. Here the CDR3 reads CASSLFRGTGNEQFF. CDR3 sequence (DNA): TGTGCCAGCAGTTTATTTCGCGGCACCGGCAATGAGCAGTTCTTC.

The V call is TRBV11-2, the J call TRBJ2-1; 7 bases are a match to TRBD2. The CDR3 is 16 amino acids. The germline CDR1 and CDR2 sequences are SGHAT and FQNNGV. The trim removed 2 bases at V and 4 bases at J, leaving 8 bases unmatched. Here the CDR3 DNA reads TGTGCCAGCAGCTTAACTGCGGGGGTAATGTACAATGAGCAGTTCTTC. Its translation: CASSLTAGVMYNEQFF.

This chain connects TRBV27 to TRBJ2-1; tentative D call: TRBD1 (6 bases). V lost 6 bases, J lost 8 bases, and 26 bases lay in between. In germline, CDR1 is MNHEY, CDR2 SMNVEV (reference sequence). The CDR3 spans 17 residues. This CDR3 reads CASRPFLYPGQSDEQFF. CDR3 sequence (DNA): TGTGCCAGCAGGCCCTTTCTCTATCCGGGACAATCAGATGAGCAGTTCTTC.

The chain joins TRBV6-5 to TRBJ2-7; maybe TRBD1 (6 bases). V lost 2 bases and J 4 bases, leaving 9 bases between the germline ends. CDR3 length: 13 amino acids. Germline V CDR1 and CDR2: MNHEY, SVGAGI. The CDR3 nucleotides are TGTGCCAGCAGTTACGTAGGGGGTTACGAGCAGTACTTC. It encodes CASSYVGGYEQYF.

J is TRBJ2-2 and V is TRBV6-1; TRBD2 is a possible D gene (5 bases). Germline V gene lookup returns CDR1 MNHNS and CDR2 SASEGT. Deletions cut 4 bases from V and 5 bases from J, with 5 bases between. CDR3 length: 12 amino acids. CDR3 DNA: TGTGCCAGCAGTGGGAGGACCGGGGAGCTGTTTTTT. The encoded protein is CASSGRTGELFF.

The V call is TRBV9, the J call TRBJ2-1; TRBD1 matches at 9 bases. The V gene's germline CDR1 is SGDLS and CDR2 YYNGEE. V shed 6 bases, J shed 10 bases, and the junction held 11 bases outside the gene matches. This CDR3 is built from 14 residues. The DNA of the CDR3 is TGTGCCAGCACTTCGGGACAGGGTGCCTCCGAGCAGTTCTTC. It encodes CASTSGQGASEQFF.

This clone is medium-sized within its sample. The chain couples TRBV19 to TRBJ2-1; D uncertain. The V gene lost 8 bases and the J gene lost 10 bases, with 9 bases spanning the gap. Germline V gene data show CDR1 as LNHDA and CDR2 as SQIVND (reference sequence). The CDR3 is 10 amino acids. In nucleotides, the CDR3 is TGTGCCAGTGTCGGAGCGGAGCAGTTCTTC. It encodes CASVGAEQFF.